These T cell receptor beta chains were read from a single sample in a study of HIV-infected children after antiretroviral therapy interruption. TCRdb re-called the 3' RACE reads with MiXCR, one entry per CDR3 protein. Of about 50,000 distinct CDR3 sequences detected, about 4.3% appear once; the ten largest clones hold 0.7%. The specimen was CD45RA+ CD4+ T cells from PBMCs, pooled from several time points, collected from a donor given antiretroviral therapy, either interrupted or continuous. These receptors all stem from a pool of human donors with HIV. Each CDR3 is given with its conserved first and last residue. The order of the fields is D gene, V gene, J gene, clone size, CDR3 DNA, CDR3 protein. A D gene is named only where the DNA matches it firmly. Clone size appears in some rows only: once, few, many, or a class for an expanded clone.

NA	TRBV12-3/TRBV12-4	TRBJ1-2	many	TGTGCCAGCAGTTTAGAGGTGGCAGCCAACGGCTACACCTTC	CASSLEVAANGYTF
NA	TRBV6-5	TRBJ2-2	NA	TGTGCCAACGCGGGACAGAACACCGGGGAGCTGTTTTTT	CANAGQNTGELFF
NA	TRBV10-1	TRBJ2-7	NA	TGCGCCAGCAGTGAGTACGGGGCCGACTACGAGCAGTACTTC	CASSEYGADYEQYF
NA	TRBV28	TRBJ2-1	NA	TGTGCCAGCAGGCTAGCTCGTGAGCAGTTCTTC	CASRLAREQFF
NA	TRBV14	TRBJ2-2	many	TGTGCCAGCAGCCCTAGACAGACCGGGGAGCTGTTTTTT	CASSPRQTGELFF
NA	TRBV2	TRBJ2-7	many	TGTGCCAGCAGTTCAGACGGGGATTTCTACGAGCAGTACTTC	CASSSDGDFYEQYF
TRBD1	TRBV29-1	TRBJ2-7	many	TGCAGCGTCTGGGGACAGGGGACCCGGCTCGATTCCTACGAGCAGTACTTC	CSVWGQGTRLDSYEQYF
NA	TRBV6-6	TRBJ2-3	few	TGTGCCAGCAGTTTTTCGGGCTTTGATACGCAGTATTTT	CASSFSGFDTQYF
NA	TRBV12-3/TRBV12-4	TRBJ1-2	few	TGTGCCAGCAGTTTTGCGGGGGCGGGTGGCTACACCTTC	CASSFAGAGGYTF
NA	TRBV2	TRBJ1-5	many	TGTGCCAGCAGTGGTGAGGGTGCCCAGCCCCAGCATTTT	CASSGEGAQPQHF
NA	TRBV5-1	TRBJ2-7	many	TGCGCCAGCAGCCAAACAGGATCCTACGAGCAGTACTTC	CASSQTGSYEQYF